This is a list of T cell receptor beta chains from one sample in a study of shared clonotypes between healthy human individuals. Some clones are missing from TCRdb's copy, which holds only in-frame ones; the method was immunoSEQ multiplex PCR. The repertoire has about 980,000 clones, about 80% of them found once; the top ten carry 1.5%. Sample: memory CD4+ T cells sorted from blood. Receptors originate from a man between 18 and 29 years old in good health. Both conserved end residues are part of each CDR3. The D gene is left open where the match is weak. Clone size, where shown, is once, few, many, or a class for clones that have expanded.

few	TRBV10-3	13	-	TRBJ1-5	CAISEGADQPQHF	TGTGCCATCAGTGAGGGGGCGGATCAGCCCCAGCATTTT
-	TRBV4-2	14	-	TRBJ1-1	CASSQETTVGEAFF	TGTGCCAGCAGCCAAGAAACTACCGTGGGCGAAGCTTTCTTT
-	TRBV28	15	-	TRBJ1-6	CASSFGIRGDSPLHF	TGTGCCAGCAGTTTTGGCATTCGCGGGGATTCACCCCTCCACTTT
-	TRBV5-5	15	TRBD1	TRBJ1-6	CASSIGTGRNSPLHF	TGTGCCAGCAGCATAGGGACAGGGCGGAATTCACCCCTCCACTTT
once	TRBV9	15	-	TRBJ2-1	CASSVAGGTYNEQFF	TGTGCCAGCAGCGTAGCGGGGGGCACCTACAATGAGCAGTTCTTC
-	TRBV7-9	14	TRBD2	TRBJ2-3	CASSRTRGEDTQYF	TGTGCCAGCAGCCGGACTAGGGGCGAGGATACGCAGTATTTT
-	TRBV28	16	TRBD1	TRBJ1-2	CASSLSGTGSFYGYTF	TGTGCCAGCAGTTTATCCGGGACAGGGTCCTTCTATGGCTACACCTTC
few	TRBV7-9	15	TRBD1	TRBJ1-2	CASSRSGQVGYGYTF	TGTGCCAGCAGCCGGTCGGGACAGGTGGGCTATGGCTACACCTTC
-	TRBV9	16	TRBD2	TRBJ2-1	CASSVQAGVAYNEQFF	TGTGCCAGCAGCGTACAAGCGGGAGTCGCCTACAATGAGCAGTTCTTC
few	TRBV9	12	-	TRBJ1-2	CASRQMPYGYTF	TGTGCCAGCAGACAGATGCCCTATGGCTACACCTTC
-	TRBV29-1	16	-	TRBJ2-2	CSVDGAGFLNTGELFF	TGCAGCGTTGACGGAGCAGGGTTTCTGAACACCGGGGAGCTGTTTTTT
-	TRBV5-6	13	-	TRBJ2-7	CASSGTRTGEQYF	TGTGCCAGCAGCGGAACTCGGACGGGCGAGCAGTACTTC
-	TRBV27	14	-	TRBJ1-5	CASSFQGRDQPQHF	TGTGCCAGCAGTTTTCAGGGGCGGGATCAGCCCCAGCATTTT
-	TRBV7-9	16	TRBD2	TRBJ2-3	CASSHRTSLGTDTQYF	TGTGCCAGCAGTCATCGGACTAGCTTGGGCACAGATACGCAGTATTTT
-	TRBV19	13	-	TRBJ2-7	CASTPAGKYEQYF	TGTGCCAGCACCCCCGCAGGGAAATACGAGCAGTACTTC
-	TRBV5-4	14	-	TRBJ2-1	CASSFVRGNNEQFF	TGTGCCAGCAGCTTTGTGCGGGGAAACAATGAGCAGTTCTTC
-	TRBV11-3	14	-	TRBJ2-3	CASSPAAGGDTQYF	TGTGCCAGCAGCCCTGCGGCAGGTGGAGATACGCAGTATTTT
-	TRBV15	18	TRBD2	TRBJ2-7	CATSRDLRGGSTFYEQYF	TGTGCCACCAGCAGAGACCTGAGGGGCGGGAGTACGTTTTACGAGCAGTACTTC
-	TRBV6-5	14	TRBD2	TRBJ2-3	CASISGGGADTQYF	TGTGCCAGCATTTCAGGCGGGGGGGCGGATACGCAGTATTTT
-	TRBV5-1	15	-	TRBJ2-4	CASSLGPNAENIQYF	TGCGCCAGCAGCTTAGGGCCTAACGCCGAAAACATTCAGTACTTC
-	TRBV11-1	18	TRBD2	TRBJ2-2	CASSTDGLAGGGTGELFF	TGTGCCAGCAGCACCGATGGACTAGCGGGAGGGGGAACCGGGGAGCTGTTTTTT
-	TRBV5-1	15	TRBD1	TRBJ1-2	CASSLQGQANYGYTF	TGCGCCAGCAGCTTACAGGGGCAAGCTAACTATGGCTACACCTTC
-	TRBV5-4	15	-	TRBJ2-6	CASSLGGSGANVLTF	TGTGCCAGCAGCTTGGGGGGATCTGGGGCCAACGTCCTGACTTTC
few	TRBV30	12	-	TRBJ1-2	CALAGTNYGYTF	TGTGCCTTGGCGGGGACCAACTATGGCTACACCTTC
-	TRBV7-8	14	-	TRBJ2-7	CASSEGGLTREQYF	TGTGCCAGCAGCGAAGGCGGCTTGACCCGGGAGCAGTACTTC
-	TRBV2	16	-	TRBJ1-5	CASSGGQQGSSQPQHF	TGTGCCAGCAGTGGGGGTCAACAGGGATCCAGTCAGCCCCAGCATTTT
once	TRBV4-1	17	-	TRBJ1-6	CASSPDRQYTYNSPLHF	TGCGCCAGCAGCCCCGACAGGCAATACACCTATAATTCACCCCTCCACTTT
-	TRBV6-1	14	-	TRBJ2-5	CASSDLRVQETQYF	TGTGCCAGCAGTGACTTGAGGGTCCAAGAGACCCAGTACTTC
-	TRBV19	15	TRBD1	TRBJ1-5	CAGIAQGGSDQPQHF	TGTGCTGGGATTGCTCAGGGGGGAAGTGATCAGCCCCAGCATTTT
-	TRBV28	13	-	TRBJ1-1	CAITLRLNTEAFF	TGTGCCATCACTTTGAGGCTGAACACTGAAGCTTTCTTT
-	TRBV6-1	13	TRBD1	TRBJ1-2	CASSGGQVYGYTF	TGTGCCAGCAGTGGGGGACAGGTCTATGGCTACACCTTC
once	TRBV4-3	14	-	TRBJ1-3	CASSHVGAGDTIYF	TGCGCCAGCAGCCATGTGGGGGCTGGGGACACCATATATTTT
-	TRBV5-4	13	-	TRBJ1-1	CASSLGKNTEAFF	TGTGCCAGCAGCTTGGGCAAGAACACTGAAGCTTTCTTT
-	TRBV7-9	14	-	TRBJ1-1	CASSSTGKNTEAFF	TGTGCCAGCAGCTCTACAGGGAAGAACACTGAAGCTTTCTTT
many	TRBV5-4	13	-	TRBJ2-5	CASSGGFWETQYF	TGTGCCAGCAGCGGGGGTTTTTGGGAGACCCAGTACTTC
-	TRBV27	18	TRBD2	TRBJ2-7	CASSPRHTSGRTAYEQYF	TGTGCCAGCAGCCCAAGGCACACTAGCGGGAGGACTGCCTACGAGCAGTACTTC
-	TRBV11-2	15	-	TRBJ2-5	CASSLDSIGQETQYF	TGTGCCAGCAGCTTAGATTCCATTGGACAAGAGACCCAGTACTTC
few	TRBV25-1	13	-	TRBJ1-1	CASSEYWDTEAFF	TGTGCCAGCAGTGAATATTGGGACACTGAAGCTTTCTTT
-	TRBV9	15	-	TRBJ2-7	CASSARDQTPGEQYF	TGTGCCAGCAGCGCCCGGGACCAGACTCCGGGGGAGCAGTACTTC
-	TRBV5-1	16	-	TRBJ2-1	CASSLQGGRSYNEQFF	TGCGCCAGCAGCTTACAGGGCGGAAGGTCCTACAATGAGCAGTTCTTC
-	TRBV19	15	-	TRBJ1-5	CASSIIAGSGQPQHF	TGTGCCAGTAGTATCATCGCCGGGTCGGGTCAGCCCCAGCATTTT
-	TRBV11-2	13	-	TRBJ1-2	CASSLSGYYGYTF	TGTGCCAGCAGCTTATCAGGTTACTATGGCTACACCTTC
-	TRBV5-1	16	-	TRBJ1-4	CASTPGGGGTNEKLFF	TGCGCCAGCACCCCGGGAGGGGGAGGAACTAATGAAAAACTGTTTTTT
-	TRBV7-9	13	-	TRBJ1-1	CASSLQGYTEAFF	TGTGCCAGCAGCTTACAGGGATACACTGAAGCTTTCTTT
-	TRBV6-5	14	-	TRBJ2-4	CASSGGLAKNIQYF	TGTGCCAGCTCTGGGGGATTAGCCAAAAACATTCAGTACTTC
-	TRBV5-1	14	-	TRBJ2-2	CASSSDSGTGELFF	TGCGCCAGCAGTAGCGACTCGGGGACCGGGGAGCTGTTTTTT
-	TRBV5-1	12	-	TRBJ2-7	CASSPNMNEQYF	TGCGCCAGCAGCCCCAACATGAACGAGCAGTACTTC
-	TRBV5-1	14	TRBD1	TRBJ2-7	CASRTGTGAYEQYF	TGCGCCAGCAGGACCGGGACAGGGGCCTACGAGCAGTACTTC
few	TRBV5-4	14	-	TRBJ1-2	CASSPDGGHYGYTF	TGTGCCAGCAGCCCCGACGGGGGCCACTATGGCTACACCTTC
-	TRBV19	14	-	TRBJ1-2	CASSIGRQGDGYTF	TGTGCCAGTAGTATTGGTCGTCAGGGTGATGGCTACACCTTC
-	TRBV27	16	TRBD1	TRBJ2-3	CASSPKGGTGTDTQYF	TGTGCCAGCAGTCCCAAAGGGGGCACGGGCACAGATACGCAGTATTTT
-	TRBV9	13	-	TRBJ1-6	CASSVEQNSPLHF	TGTGCCAGCAGCGTAGAGCAGAATTCACCCCTCCACTTT
-	TRBV6-5	15	TRBD2	TRBJ2-1	CASRPPGLPYNEQFF	TGTGCCAGCAGACCTCCGGGACTACCGTACAATGAGCAGTTCTTC
-	TRBV6-1	13	TRBD1	TRBJ2-3	CASRRTGTDTQYF	TGTGCCAGCAGGCGGACAGGAACAGATACGCAGTATTTT
-	TRBV29-1	13	-	TRBJ2-7	CSVEQGGTYEQYF	TGCAGCGTCGAACAGGGTGGCACCTACGAGCAGTACTTC